The next 30 T cell receptor beta chains were all read from a single sample in a study of CD8+ T cells in alopecia areata. It was cDNA, reverse transcribed from extracted RNA, that served as the sequencing template. The assay was immunoSEQ multiplex PCR, and TCRdb's table has in-frame clones only and misses some. The table includes about 64,000 clones, roughly 40% detected once. The sequenced material came from NKG2D-low CD8+ T cells sorted from blood. The receptors derive from a human donor with alopecia areata.

This clone was found a few times. This sequence joins TRBV30 and TRBJ1-1, with TRBD1 matching 7 bases. CDR3 length: 13 amino acids. In germline, CDR1 is GTSNPN, CDR2 SVGIG (reference sequence). With V trimmed by 5 bases and J by 0 bases, 3 bases remained unmatched. The CDR3 bases are TGTGCCTGGGGGGGACAGCTGAACACTGAAGCTTTCTTT. This translates into CAWGGQLNTEAFF.

The chain links TRBV2 to TRBJ1-1, with D possibly matching TRBD1 (6 bases). The CDR3 length is 12 residues. Trimming cost V 8 bases and J 0 bases, with 7 bases left between them. Germline V lookup: CDR1 SNHLY, CDR2 FYNNEI. The CDR3 spells CASGQMNTEAFF. The CDR3 coding sequence is TGTGCCAGCGGACAGATGAACACTGAAGCTTTCTTT.

The rearrangement joins TRBV5-4 to TRBJ2-1, with D unresolved. Between the trimmed V and J ends, which lost 2 bases and 4 bases, there was a span of 7 bases. The germline V gene encodes CDR1 SGHNT and CDR2 YYREEE (reference sequence). This CDR3 spans 13 amino acids. CDR3 bases: TGTGCCAGCAGCTTCTCTGGATACAATGAGCAGTTCTTC. As protein: CASSFSGYNEQFF.

The V gene is TRBV30, the J gene TRBJ2-7, with TRBD2 matching 12 bases. Germline V CDR1 and CDR2: GTSNPN, SVGIG (reference sequence). V lost 3 bases and J lost 2; bases outside the gene matches: 20. The CDR3 is 20 amino acids. The CDR3 coding sequence is TGTGCCTGGAGGTCGGTCGGGGTACGAACGACTAGCGGGAGCCCCTACGAGCAGTACTTC. Protein: CAWRSVGVRTTSGSPYEQYF.

The chain uses TRBV27 and TRBJ2-7; perhaps TRBD1 as D (6 bases). The germline V gene encodes CDR1 MNHEY and CDR2 SMNVEV (reference sequence). The CDR3 spans 13 residues. V was trimmed by 5 bases and J by 3 bases, leaving 11 bases between them. CDR3 sequence reads: CASSKDRRYEQYF. The DNA of the CDR3 is TGTGCCAGCAGTAAGGACAGACGCTACGAGCAGTACTTC.

The rearrangement joins TRBV12-5 to TRBJ2-2; D is unclear. Trimming pared 5 bases from V and 5 bases from J, leaving 6 bases between. The germline V gene has CDR1 LGHNT and CDR2 FRNRAP. The CDR3 length is 12 residues. The CDR3 DNA reads TGTGCTAGTGGTCCCGGGACCGGGGAGCTGTTTTTT. The encoded protein is CASGPGTGELFF.

In its sample, this clone was seen once. V usage is TRBV5-1 and J usage is TRBJ1-1; D is perhaps TRBD1 (5 bases). This CDR3 spans 13 amino acids. Germline V CDR1 and CDR2: SGHRS, YFSETQ. Trimming pared 1 base from V and 8 bases from J, leaving 12 bases between. For the CDR3, the DNA is TGCGCCAGCAGCTTGAAAACAGGTCGGGAAGCTTTCTTT. Protein sequence: CASSLKTGREAFF. Combining the CDR3 with reference TRBV5-1 and TRBJ1-1 gives the whole variable domain KAGVTQTPRYLIKTRGQQVTLSCSPISGHRSVSWYQQTPGQGLQFLFEYFSETQRNKGNFPGRFSGRQFSNSRSEMNVSTLELGDSALYLCASSLKTGREAFFGQGTRLTVV.

The chain uses TRBV5-1 and TRBJ1-5, with 7 bases that match TRBD1. Germline values: CDR1 SGHRS, CDR2 YFSETQ. Unmatched junction bases numbered 3, after V lost 3 bases and J lost 6 bases. This CDR3 is built from 13 residues. The DNA of the CDR3 is TGCGCCAGCAGCTCGACAGGGAGTCAGCCCCAGCATTTT. It is translated as CASSSTGSQPQHF.

The chain has TRBV29-1 and TRBJ1-1; D call uncertain. The length of the CDR3 is 12 residues. Between the trimmed V and J ends, which lost 4 bases and 8 bases, there was a span of 14 bases. The V gene's germline CDR1 is SQVTM and CDR2 ANQGSEA. DNA of the CDR3: TGCAGCGTTGTCTTGGATGGGTCCGAAGCTTTCTTT. It codes for CSVVLDGSEAFF.

The chain has TRBV7-9 and TRBJ2-5; 14 bases agree with TRBD2. The CDR3 totals 18 residues. Trimming at V came to 2 bases and at J to 5 bases, leaving 10 bases not matched to a gene. Germline V gene sequence: CDR1 SEHNR, CDR2 FQNEAQ (reference sequence). The CDR3 here is CASSLSSGTSGRRETQYF. The CDR3 DNA reads TGTGCCAGCAGCTTATCTTCCGGGACTAGCGGGAGAAGGGAGACCCAGTACTTC. The variable domain in full, with the rest retrieved from reference TRBV7-9 and TRBJ2-5, is DTGVSQNPRHKITKRGQNVTFRCDPISEHNRLYWYRQTLGQGPEFLTYFQNEAQLEKSRLLSDRFSAERPKGSFSTLEIQRTEQGDSAMYLCASSLSSGTSGRRETQYFGPGTRLLVL.

The V gene is TRBV5-4, the J gene TRBJ2-7; TRBD2 agrees at 8 bases. The V and J ends lost 6 bases and 2 bases, in that order; junction bases with no gene match: 7. This CDR3 has 14 residues. Germline V gene lookup returns CDR1 SGHNT and CDR2 YYREEE (reference sequence). The CDR3: CASTRAGVPYEQYF. DNA of the CDR3: TGTGCCAGCACTCGAGCGGGAGTACCCTACGAGCAGTACTTC.

This clone came up a few times. The chain combines TRBV7-9 with TRBJ2-7, with TRBD1 matching over 8 bases. There are 16 residues in the CDR3. Germline CDR1 reads SEHNR; CDR2 reads FQNEAQ (reference sequence). V gave up 4 bases and J gave up 1 base; unmatched junction bases: 9. The CDR3 region is CASSWNGDRPSYEQYF. DNA for the CDR3: TGTGCCAGCAGCTGGAATGGGGACAGGCCATCCTACGAGCAGTACTTC.

This clone showed up just a few times. The rearrangement uses TRBV29-1 and TRBJ2-2; TRBD2 matches at 8 bases. Germline assignment: CDR1 SQVTM and CDR2 ANQGSEA. The CDR3 sequence is 13 residues long. Losses at the gene ends were 4 bases for V and 5 bases for J; bases not matched to a gene: 3. CDR3 region: CSVVLAVTGELFF. The CDR3 region has the DNA TGCAGCGTTGTACTAGCGGTAACCGGGGAGCTGTTTTTT.

This sequence joins TRBV7-9 and TRBJ2-7; tentatively, D is TRBD1 (6 bases). Germline V CDR1 and CDR2: SEHNR, FQNEAQ (reference sequence). V lost 7 bases to trimming and J lost 0 bases, with 10 bases between them. This CDR3 is 13 amino acids long. For the CDR3, the DNA is TGTGCCAGCACAGGGGAACCCTCCTACGAGCAGTACTTC. This translates into CASTGEPSYEQYF.

This clone has at least ten counts. The rearrangement joins TRBV10-3 to TRBJ2-2, with 8 bases that match TRBD2. Trimming removed 5 bases from V and 4 bases from J; junction bases left unmatched: 6. The length of the CDR3 is 15 residues. Germline CDR1 is ENHRY and CDR2 is SYGVKD. CDR3 DNA: TGTGCCATCAGTCAACCGGGACTAGGCACCGGGGAGCTGTTTTTT. It specifies CAISQPGLGTGELFF.

This rearrangement joins TRBV29-1 to TRBJ1-1; possible D gene TRBD1, 6 bases. Germline V gives CDR1 SQVTM, CDR2 ANQGSEA. This CDR3 has 12 amino acids. Trimming pared 2 bases from V and 8 bases from J, leaving 12 bases between. The CDR3 is CSVERGTAEAFF. CDR3 DNA: TGCAGCGTTGAAAGGGGGACTGCAGAAGCTTTCTTT.

This clone was seen a handful of times. The chain couples TRBV29-1 to TRBJ2-7; D is unclear. With 2 bases removed from V and 3 bases from J, the gap between germline ends came to 5 bases. The CDR3 spans 11 residues. Germline-derived CDR1 and CDR2 are SQVTM and ANQGSEA. The CDR3 protein is CSVEINYEQYF. In DNA, the CDR3 is TGCAGCGTTGAAATTAACTACGAGCAGTACTTC.

The rearrangement joins TRBV6-6 to TRBJ2-7; D possibly matches TRBD1 or TRBD2 (6 bases each). The ends were cut back, 8 bases at V and 6 bases at J, with 14 bases in the middle. The germline V gene has CDR1 MNHNY and CDR2 SVGAGI (reference sequence). This CDR3 is 12 amino acids long. The CDR3 coding sequence is TGTGCCAGCTCATTAGGAGGGGGCGAGCAGTACTTC. It translates to CASSLGGGEQYF.

The chain has TRBV4-3 and TRBJ2-3; 7 positions match TRBD2. This CDR3 comprises 16 residues. J lost 13 bases, V lost 0 bases, and 16 bases had no gene match. Germline CDR1 LGHNA, CDR2 YSLEER. In DNA, the CDR3 is TGCGCCAGCAGCCAAGATCGGACAACACCGGGACTACCAAAGTATTTT. This encodes CASSQDRTTPGLPKYF.

Many counts were recorded for this clone. Here the CDR3 reads CASSTGLSYEQYF. CDR3 nucleotide sequence: TGTGCCAGCAGCACGGGCCTTTCCTACGAGCAGTACTTC. The J gene is TRBJ2-7, the V gene TRBV7-9; the D is unclear. The germline V gene encodes CDR1 SEHNR and CDR2 FQNEAQ (reference sequence). CDR3 length equals 13 residues. V lost 5 bases to trimming and J lost 1 base, with 9 bases between them.

This clone was recorded a few times. The rearrangement uses TRBV7-9 and TRBJ2-7; 7 bases align to TRBD1. Germline V gives CDR1 SEHNR, CDR2 FQNEAQ (reference sequence). V was clipped by 5 bases and J by 3 bases; unmatched bases: 10. The CDR3 loop spans 15 amino acids. The CDR3 region has the DNA TGTGCCAGCAGCCAGGAGGATGACAGGGACTACGAGCAGTACTTC. Protein product: CASSQEDDRDYEQYF.

CDR3 residues: CASSLRGTGPETEAFF. CDR3 nucleotides: TGTGCCAGCAGCTTAAGGGGGACAGGGCCTGAAACTGAAGCTTTCTTT. The gene calls are TRBV13 and TRBJ1-1; TRBD1 matches at 9 bases. V trimming: 2 bases; J trimming: 5 bases; junction bases outside the gene matches: 9. The CDR3 totals 16 residues. Per germline, CDR1 PRHDT and CDR2 FYEKMQ (reference sequence). Supplemented by reference TRBV13 and TRBJ1-1, the full variable domain reads AAGVIQSPRHLIKEKRETATLKCYPIPRHDTVYWYQQGPGQDPQFLISFYEKMQSDKGSIPDRFSAQQFSDYHSELNMSSLELGDSALYFCASSLRGTGPETEAFFGQGTRLTVV.

V and J are TRBV10-3 and TRBJ2-7; D call uncertain. Germline CDR1 reads ENHRY; CDR2 reads SYGVKD. Trimming shortened V by 3 bases and J by 4 bases, and 7 bases separated the two germline ends. There are 12 residues in the CDR3. Written as DNA, the CDR3 is TGTGCCATCAGTGACGACCAGTACGAGCAGTACTTC. Protein product: CAISDDQYEQYF.

This chain uses TRBV27 with TRBJ2-1, with 13 bases fitting TRBD2. Looked up from germline, CDR1 is MNHEY and CDR2 is SMNVEV (reference sequence). This CDR3 spans 14 amino acids. The J segment lost 7 bases and the V segment lost 9 bases, leaving 6 bases of the junction unmatched. The CDR3 nucleotides are TGTGCCAGTAGGACTAGCGGGAGTTATAATGAGCAGTTCTTC. Protein: CASRTSGSYNEQFF.

This clone was observed a few times. The chain employs TRBV7-9 and TRBJ2-1; 7 bases fit TRBD1. This CDR3 comprises 15 residues. Trimming cost V 5 bases and J 5 bases; bases outside gene matches: 9. The germline gives CDR1 SEHNR, CDR2 FQNEAQ (reference sequence). CDR3 DNA: TGTGCCAGCAGCCCGCAAATGGACAGGAACAATGAGCAGTTCTTC. Its translation: CASSPQMDRNNEQFF. The entire variable domain, with the rest obtained from reference TRBV7-9 and TRBJ2-1, is as follows: DTGVSQNPRHKITKRGQNVTFRCDPISEHNRLYWYRQTLGQGPEFLTYFQNEAQLEKSRLLSDRFSAERPKGSFSTLEIQRTEQGDSAMYLCASSPQMDRNNEQFFGPGTRLTVL.

This clone has just a few counts. The chain employs TRBV19 and TRBJ2-5, with D possibly matching TRBD1 (6 bases). The end of the DNA fits TRBJ2-7 better, so the J call may be wrong. Germline V gene lookup returns CDR1 LNHDA and CDR2 SQIVND (reference sequence). This CDR3 has 16 residues. The CDR3, as DNA: TGTGCCACCCTTCCGGTCGGGACAAGCCCTACATCCGAGCAGTACTTC. It codes for CATLPVGTSPTSEQYF.

The V call is TRBV7-9, the J call TRBJ2-1; D is ambiguous. V was cut by 6 bases and J by 1 base, with 25 bases left in between. This CDR3 has 19 amino acids. The germline gives CDR1 SEHNR, CDR2 FQNEAQ (reference sequence). The CDR3 loop is CASSPPARNTIGSYNEQFF. The CDR3, as DNA: TGTGCCAGCAGTCCCCCGGCTAGAAACACGATAGGATCCTACAATGAGCAGTTCTTC.

This clone was detected only a few times. The rearrangement joins TRBV4-3 to TRBJ2-1; no firm D call. Per the germline V gene, CDR1 is LGHNA and CDR2 is YSLEER. V was shortened by 4 bases and J by 5 bases, with 6 bases between the two germline ends. This CDR3 contains 12 residues. The CDR3 here is CASSPRDNEQFF. CDR3 in DNA: TGCGCCAGCAGCCCTCGGGACAATGAGCAGTTCTTC.

Here the CDR3 reads CASSPYLAGDGYEQYF. The CDR3 DNA reads TGCGCCAGCAGCCCATATCTAGCGGGAGATGGGTACGAGCAGTACTTC. The rearrangement links TRBV4-3 to TRBJ2-7, with 10 bases lining up with TRBD2. The V gene end was trimmed by 4 bases and the J gene end by 4 bases; junction bases not matched to a gene: 10. The CDR3 is 16 residues long. CDR1 is LGHNA, CDR2 YSLEER, per germline.

This clone was counted a few times. The chain is built from TRBV28 and TRBJ2-7; 7 bases agree with TRBD1. Trimming at V came to 3 bases and at J to 0 bases, leaving 5 bases not matched to a gene. This CDR3 has 15 residues. In germline, CDR1 is MDHEN, CDR2 SYDVKM. The CDR3 bases are TGTGCCAGCAGTTTTAGGGGGCCTAGCTCCTACGAGCAGTACTTC. Protein product: CASSFRGPSSYEQYF.